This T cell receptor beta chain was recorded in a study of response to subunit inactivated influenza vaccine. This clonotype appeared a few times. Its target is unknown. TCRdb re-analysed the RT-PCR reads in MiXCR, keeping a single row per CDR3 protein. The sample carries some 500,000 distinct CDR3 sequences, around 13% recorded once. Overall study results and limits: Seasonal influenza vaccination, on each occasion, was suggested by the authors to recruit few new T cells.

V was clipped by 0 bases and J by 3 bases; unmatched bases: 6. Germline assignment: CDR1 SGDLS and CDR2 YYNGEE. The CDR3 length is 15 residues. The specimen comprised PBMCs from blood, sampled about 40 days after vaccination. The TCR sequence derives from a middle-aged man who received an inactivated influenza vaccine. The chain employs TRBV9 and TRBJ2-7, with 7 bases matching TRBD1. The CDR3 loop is CASSVGGTDFYEQYF. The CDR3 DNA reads TGTGCCAGCAGCGTAGGTGGGACAGATTTCTACGAGCAGTACTTC.